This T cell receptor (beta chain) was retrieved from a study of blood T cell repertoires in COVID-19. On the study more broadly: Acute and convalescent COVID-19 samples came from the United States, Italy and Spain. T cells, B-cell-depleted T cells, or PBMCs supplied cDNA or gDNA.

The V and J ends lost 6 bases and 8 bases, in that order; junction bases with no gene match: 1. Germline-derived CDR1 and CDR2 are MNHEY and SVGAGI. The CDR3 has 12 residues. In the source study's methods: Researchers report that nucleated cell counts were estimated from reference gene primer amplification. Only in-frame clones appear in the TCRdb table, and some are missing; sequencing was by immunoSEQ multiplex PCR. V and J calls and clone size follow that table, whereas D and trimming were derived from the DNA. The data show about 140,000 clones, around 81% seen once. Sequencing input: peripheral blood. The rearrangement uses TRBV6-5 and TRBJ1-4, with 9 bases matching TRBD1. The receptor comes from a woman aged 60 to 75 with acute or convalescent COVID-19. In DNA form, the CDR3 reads TGTGCCAGCAGCGGACAGGGGGAAAAACTGTTTTTT. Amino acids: CASSGQGEKLFF.